The 11 T cell receptor beta chains below were found in one sample sequenced in a study of blood T cells in healthy people across ages. A J-beta primer mix and a sample-barcoded 5' primer were used in a second PCR of about 6 to 12 cycles. One entry per CDR3 protein, called by TCRdb with MiXCR from the 5' RACE reads. The table has 1.5 million to 2 million distinct CDR3 sequences, 30% to 40% seen once. The source material was blood. The receptors originated from a woman aged 25 to 39 in good health.

This clonotype has just a few counts. The V call is TRBV7-9, the J call TRBJ1-2; tentatively, D is TRBD1 (5 bases). Trimming removed 1 base from V and 5 bases from J, with 14 bases in between. From germline, CDR1 is SEHNR and CDR2 FQNEAQ (reference sequence). The CDR3 length is 15 residues. The CDR3 DNA sequence: TGTGCCAGCAGCTTAGGGGGCGCGGTCAGTTATGGCTACACCTTC. The encoded protein is CASSLGGAVSYGYTF.

With respect to this clonotype: The conserved closing phenylalanine or tryptophan is absent in this CDR3, likely reflecting a read error. V gene TRBV5-1 combines with J gene TRBJ2-2; TRBD2 matches at 9 bases. V lost 1 base and J lost 1; bases outside the gene matches: 8. CDR1 is SGHRS, CDR2 YFSETQ, per germline. The CDR3 has 18 residues. CDR3 region: CASSLRRTSAQNTGELFV. CDR3 DNA sequence: TGCGCCAGCAGCTTGAGGAGGACTAGCGCTCAGAACACCGGGGAGCTGTTTGTT.

The table lists this clonotype with many counts. The chain carries TRBV5-1 and TRBJ2-3; D is tentatively TRBD1 or TRBD2 (5 bases each). Germline V lookup: CDR1 SGHRS, CDR2 YFSETQ. The CDR3 spans 15 residues. V lost 4 bases, J lost 0 bases, and 12 bases lay in between. The chain's CDR3 is CASSKTRGSTDTQYF. The CDR3 DNA is TGCGCCAGCAGCAAAACTAGGGGTAGCACAGATACGCAGTATTTT.

The chain links TRBV20-1 to TRBJ2-3, with TRBD2 identical over 10 bases. Losses at the gene ends were 6 bases for V and 3 bases for J; bases not matched to a gene: 9. Germline V gene data show CDR1 as DFQATT and CDR2 as SNEGSKA (reference sequence). CDR3 length: 15 amino acids. CDR3 nucleotide sequence: TGCAGTGCCCCCCCCCCTAGCGGGGGTACAGATACGCAGTATTTT. Its protein is CSAPPPSGGTDTQYF.

V gene TRBV5-1 combines with J gene TRBJ2-7; the match to TRBD1 covers 8 bases. Gene TRBJ2-5 matches the end of the DNA better, so the J call may be wrong. Germline V lookup: CDR1 SGHRS, CDR2 YFSETQ. There are 17 residues in the CDR3. The CDR3 region has the DNA TGCGCCAGCAGCTTGCGTAACCTGGGACAGGTCGGAGAGACCCAGTACTTC. Encoded protein: CASSLRNLGQVGETQYF.

This clonotype was detected ten times or more. The genes are TRBV29-1 and TRBJ1-2, with 7 bases that match TRBD1. The CDR3 has 13 amino acids. CDR1 and CDR2 (germline): SQVTM, ANQGSEA. The trim removed 4 bases at V and 1 base at J, leaving 3 bases unmatched. CDR3 residues: CSVVGGDNYGYTF. The DNA for the CDR3 is TGCAGCGTTGTAGGGGGCGATAACTATGGCTACACCTTC.

This clonotype was counted at least ten times. V is TRBV29-1 and J is TRBJ2-7; 7 bases line up with TRBD1. Germline trimming cut 4 bases from V and 0 bases from J; bases unmatched to any gene: 0. In germline, CDR1 is SQVTM, CDR2 ANQGSEA. The CDR3 consists of 12 residues. CDR3 in DNA: TGCAGCGTTGGGGACAGCTCCTACGAGCAGTACTTC. Protein sequence: CSVGDSSYEQYF.

This clonotype was seen more than once but under ten times. The rearrangement uses TRBV5-1 and TRBJ1-2; a possible D gene is TRBD1 (5 bases). Germline CDR1 is SGHRS and CDR2 is YFSETQ. The CDR3 contains 13 residues. The germline V and J ends were trimmed by 4 bases and 8 bases, with 15 bases remaining between them. Written as DNA, the CDR3 is TGCGCCAGCAGCACCACGGGGGTCGGGGGCTACACCTTC. Its protein is CASSTTGVGGYTF.

The chain employs TRBV5-1 and TRBJ2-5; D is unclear. This CDR3 region has 11 residues. Trimming pared 6 bases from V and 11 bases from J, leaving 14 bases between. Per germline, CDR1 SGHRS and CDR2 YFSETQ. The CDR3 sequence is CASNSGYKQYF. CDR3 nucleotides: TGCGCCAGCAACTCCGGGTACAAGCAGTACTTC.

The chain has TRBV9 and TRBJ2-5; 12 bases match TRBD1. The CDR3 has 15 residues. V trimming: 2 bases; J trimming: 11 bases; junction bases outside the gene matches: 10. Per germline, CDR1 SGDLS and CDR2 YYNGEE. The chain's CDR3 is CASSVTGTGGPEQYF. Written as DNA, the CDR3 is TGTGCCAGCAGCGTTACCGGGACAGGGGGCCCAGAGCAGTACTTC. Variable domain in full (rest from reference TRBV9 and TRBJ2-5): DSGVTQTPKHLITATGQRVTLRCSPRSGDLSVYWYQQSLDQGLQFLIQYYNGEERAKGNILERFSAQQFPDLHSELNLSSLELGDSALYFCASSVTGTGGPEQYFGPGTRLLVL.

The chain uses TRBV6-1 and TRBJ2-6; 10 bases agree with TRBD1. J gave up 2 bases and V 6 bases, and 13 bases lay outside the gene matches. The CDR3 runs to 19 residues. Per germline, CDR1 MNHNS and CDR2 SASEGT. This CDR3 reads CASRFLDRGFKAGANVLTF. In DNA, the CDR3 is TGTGCCAGCAGGTTTCTGGACAGGGGGTTTAAAGCTGGGGCCAACGTCCTGACTTTC.